The present T cell receptor (beta chain) was sequenced within a study of blood T cell repertoires in COVID-19. Across the study: From T cells, B-cell-depleted T cells, or PBMCs came the material, which was cDNA or gDNA.

Clinical history reported by participants formed the basis on which cohorts were assigned. Two negative PCRs, clearance, or symptom resolution had been documented for recovered Cohort 3 donors. Per the authors' pipeline: How many nucleated cells were present was estimated from reference gene primer amplification. Profiled with immunoSEQ multiplex PCR; TCRdb holds only in-frame clones, not every one. V, J and clone size are taken as reported in that table, and D and trimming were inferred from the DNA itself. This table has around 250,000 clones, about 89% appearing once. V lost 5 bases, J lost 0 bases, and 14 bases lay in between. This CDR3 spans 16 amino acids. Germline lookup yields CDR1 SGHTA and CDR2 FQGNSA.

The sequenced sample consisted of PBMCs or T cells enriched from blood (not recorded which). The genes are TRBV7-2 and TRBJ1-3; D gene uncertain. The clonotype was recovered from a woman in her 30s who had recovered from COVID-19. The CDR3 region has the DNA TGTGCCAGCAGCACCGGGGTCTCAAGCTCTGGAAACACCATATATTTT. Its protein is CASSTGVSSSGNTIYF.